The 27 T cell receptor beta chains in this list originate from one sample, sequenced in a study of shared clonotypes between healthy human individuals. Here immunoSEQ multiplex PCR was the method, and the copy in TCRdb shows in-frame clones only, minus some. The profile shows millions of clones, about 95% of them singletons. Terminally differentiated effector memory CD45RA+ cells were excluded from the naive CD8 cells, which were CD45RO-negative and positively selected for CCR7. The sample consisted of naive CD8+ T cells sorted from blood. These receptors were collected from a man between 18 and 29 years old in good health.

The chain carries TRBV5-6 and TRBJ2-7; 12 bases fit TRBD2. Germline V CDR1 and CDR2: SGHDT, YYEEEE. The V gene end was trimmed by 4 bases and the J gene end by 3 bases; junction bases not matched to a gene: 5. The CDR3 is made up of 15 amino acids. CDR3 sequence reads: CASSPGLAGIYEQYF. The CDR3 DNA follows: TGTGCCAGCAGCCCCGGACTAGCGGGAATCTACGAGCAGTACTTC.

The V and J genes are TRBV5-1 and TRBJ1-1, with a possible D match to TRBD1 (5 bases). V lost 1 base to trimming and J lost 3 bases, with 13 bases between them. This CDR3 has 15 residues. Germline CDR1 SGHRS, CDR2 YFSETQ. CDR3 amino acids: CASSLIGEGDTEAFF. The CDR3 DNA follows: TGCGCCAGCAGCTTGATAGGGGAGGGCGACACTGAAGCTTTCTTT.

This clone appeared once. This chain links TRBV11-2 with TRBJ2-2; 7 bases match TRBD2. The V segment lost 1 base and the J segment 2 bases; nucleotides outside the gene matches: 13. The CDR3 consists of 19 residues. Germline CDR1 and CDR2: SGHAT and FQNNGV. CDR3 in DNA: TGTGCCAGCAGCTTAGGATTCGGCGCTAGCGGAAAAAACACCGGGGAGCTGTTTTTT. It codes for CASSLGFGASGKNTGELFF.

V is TRBV6-5 and J is TRBJ2-7, with D perhaps matching TRBD1 (6 bases). This CDR3 is 16 amino acids long. The V end lost 0 bases, the J end lost 2 bases, and 14 bases lay between the germline ends. Germline CDR1 MNHEY, CDR2 SVGAGI. The chain's CDR3 is CASSYSSGHVTYEQYF. CDR3 bases: TGTGCCAGCAGTTACTCGTCGGGACATGTGACCTACGAGCAGTACTTC.

This chain links TRBV27 with TRBJ1-2; 7 bases agree with TRBD1. The CDR3 is 12 residues long. V lost 3 bases, J lost 8 bases, and 3 bases stayed unmatched. Germline CDR1 MNHEY, CDR2 SMNVEV (reference sequence). This CDR3 is CASSFLGGGYTF. CDR3 nucleotides: TGTGCCAGCAGTTTCTTAGGGGGCGGCTACACCTTC.

V usage is TRBV27 and J usage is TRBJ2-1; maybe TRBD2 (6 bases). Germline V gene lookup returns CDR1 MNHEY and CDR2 SMNVEV (reference sequence). The CDR3 has 17 amino acids. Trimming pared 6 bases from V and 6 bases from J, leaving 24 bases between. CDR3 nucleotide sequence: TGTGCCAGCAGGTCACTAGCCGGATACCTGTCGGGCAATGAGCAGTTCTTC. This codes for CASRSLAGYLSGNEQFF.

The chain is built from TRBV5-1 and TRBJ2-7, with D possibly TRBD1 on 6 matching bases. Looked up from germline, CDR1 is SGHRS and CDR2 is YFSETQ. The CDR3 covers 14 residues. Trimming left V 2 bases short and J 0 bases short, with 9 bases between. The CDR3: CASSFGQNSYEQYF. Written as DNA, the CDR3 is TGCGCCAGCAGCTTCGGACAGAACTCCTACGAGCAGTACTTC.

A single count supports this clone. The chain links TRBV2 to TRBJ1-1; 10 bases are shared with TRBD1. This CDR3 spans 17 amino acids. CDR1 and CDR2 (germline): SNHLY, FYNNEI. Germline trimming cut 0 bases from V and 1 base from J; bases unmatched to any gene: 5. CDR3 coding DNA: TGTGCCAGCAGTGAAGCAATTTGGGACAGGGGGAACACTGAAGCTTTCTTT. This sequence encodes CASSEAIWDRGNTEAFF.

The chain joins TRBV9 to TRBJ2-1; TRBD2 might be the D (5 bases). CDR1 is SGDLS and CDR2 is YYNGEE in the germline V gene. The germline V and J ends were trimmed by 0 bases and 2 bases, with 9 bases remaining between them. The CDR3 sequence is 15 residues long. This chain's CDR3 is CASSVEAATYNEQFF. The CDR3 DNA follows: TGTGCCAGCAGCGTAGAAGCGGCCACCTACAATGAGCAGTTCTTC.

The chain has TRBV4-1 and TRBJ2-3; D gene ambiguous. Trimming pared 2 bases from V and 7 bases from J, leaving 7 bases between. Germline V lookup: CDR1 MGHRA, CDR2 YSYEKL. The CDR3 spans 12 residues. CDR3 in DNA: TGCGCCAGCAGCCAAACGTTGTATACGCAGTATTTT. It encodes CASSQTLYTQYF.

This chain links TRBV27 with TRBJ2-7, with D tentatively TRBD1 (6 bases). Trimming pared 4 bases from V and 3 bases from J, leaving 13 bases between. The CDR3 is 14 amino acids. Germline CDR1 MNHEY, CDR2 SMNVEV (reference sequence). The CDR3 sequence is CASSSRQEIYEQYF. In nucleotides, the CDR3 is TGTGCCAGCAGTTCCCGACAGGAGATCTACGAGCAGTACTTC.

Points on this clone: Additional DNA sequences in this sample encode the identical CDR3. The gene calls are TRBV27 and TRBJ2-1, with 13 bases aligning to TRBD2. The V gene end was trimmed by 6 bases and the J gene end by 5 bases; junction bases not matched to a gene: 10. Germline values: CDR1 MNHEY, CDR2 SMNVEV (reference sequence). The CDR3 has 17 amino acids. CDR3 protein: CASSPGSGTSGNNEQFF. The CDR3 bases are TGTGCCAGCAGCCCTGGAAGTGGGACTAGCGGGAACAATGAGCAGTTCTTC.

V is TRBV13 and J is TRBJ2-7; 9 positions match TRBD2. Per germline, CDR1 PRHDT and CDR2 FYEKMQ (reference sequence). After removal of 2 bases from V and 3 bases from J, the junction contained 8 bases not matched to a gene. The CDR3 has 16 residues. CDR3 bases: TGTGCCAGCAGCTTAAGTAGCGGGAGAAGCCTCTACGAGCAGTACTTC. The encoded protein is CASSLSSGRSLYEQYF. Using reference TRBV13 and TRBJ2-7 for the parts outside the CDR3, the full variable domain is AAGVIQSPRHLIKEKRETATLKCYPIPRHDTVYWYQQGPGQDPQFLISFYEKMQSDKGSIPDRFSAQQFSDYHSELNMSSLELGDSALYFCASSLSSGRSLYEQYFGPGTRLTVT.

J is TRBJ1-1 and V is TRBV9; no clear D. Looked up from germline, CDR1 is SGDLS and CDR2 is YYNGEE. Trimming took off 4 bases at V and 1 base at J, with 8 bases between the two ends. This CDR3 spans 13 amino acids. The CDR3 protein is CASSHLKNTEAFF. DNA of the CDR3: TGTGCCAGCAGCCATTTAAAGAACACTGAAGCTTTCTTT.

The rearrangement links TRBV6-1 to TRBJ2-2; D might be TRBD1 (6 bases). The CDR3 contains 15 residues. V was cut by 1 base and J by 8 bases, with 14 bases left in between. The germline CDR1 and CDR2 sequences are MNHNS and SASEGT. In DNA, the CDR3 is TGTGCCAGCAGTGAAGAAGGGACATCTCCTGGGGAGCTGTTTTTT. Encoded protein: CASSEEGTSPGELFF.

The chain recombines TRBV9 with TRBJ2-3; tentative D call: TRBD2 (7 bases). Trimming took off 0 bases at V and 2 bases at J, with 13 bases between the two ends. This CDR3 is built from 16 residues. In germline, CDR1 is SGDLS, CDR2 YYNGEE. The CDR3 reads CASSVEGGPNTDTQYF. The CDR3 DNA is TGTGCCAGCAGCGTAGAGGGGGGGCCAAACACAGATACGCAGTATTTT.

The CDR3 nucleotides are TGCGCCAGCAGCCAAGATCGGCACCTGAACACTGAAGCTTTCTTT. This encodes CASSQDRHLNTEAFF. The rearrangement links TRBV4-1 to TRBJ1-1; D remains ambiguous. This CDR3 contains 15 residues. CDR1 and CDR2 from the germline V gene are MGHRA and YSYEKL. V lost 0 bases and J 0 bases, leaving 8 bases between the germline ends.

V is TRBV7-6 and J is TRBJ2-4; D possibly matches TRBD1 or TRBD2 (5 bases each). CDR3 length: 14 residues. V lost 5 bases to trimming and J lost 7 bases, with 15 bases between them. Germline CDR1 and CDR2: SGHVS and FNYEAQ. In DNA, the CDR3 is TGTGCCAGCAGCGAGGAGGCCTGGGGCAACATTCAGTACTTC. Encoded protein: CASSEEAWGNIQYF. Looking up the rest from reference TRBV7-6 and TRBJ2-4 gives the full variable domain: GAGVSQSPRYKVTKRGQDVALRCDPISGHVSLYWYRQALGQGPEFLTYFNYEAQQDKSGLPNDRFSAERPEGSISTLTIQRTEQRDSAMYRCASSEEAWGNIQYFGAGTRLSVL.

Remarks on this clone: The same CDR3 arises from other DNA sequences in this sample as well. V is TRBV27 and J is TRBJ1-1; the D gene is possibly TRBD1 (6 bases). The CDR3 has 15 amino acids. V was cut by 0 bases and J by 1 base, with 9 bases left in between. Germline values: CDR1 MNHEY, CDR2 SMNVEV (reference sequence). CDR3: CASSLSPGANTEAFF. CDR3 bases: TGTGCCAGCAGTTTATCCCCAGGGGCGAACACTGAAGCTTTCTTT.

This clone came up once. This chain uses TRBV4-3 with TRBJ2-1; D may be TRBD1 (6 bases). V lost 0 bases to trimming and J lost 0 bases, with 21 bases between them. Germline-derived CDR1 and CDR2 are LGHNA and YSLEER. The CDR3 runs to 20 residues. CDR3: CASSQEGATPWERSYNEQFF. In DNA, the CDR3 is TGCGCCAGCAGCCAAGAGGGGGCTACCCCCTGGGAACGCTCCTACAATGAGCAGTTCTTC.

This sequence joins TRBV27 and TRBJ2-7; 14 positions match TRBD2. CDR3 length: 15 amino acids. Germline V gene sequence: CDR1 MNHEY, CDR2 SMNVEV (reference sequence). The ends lost 8 bases at V and 3 bases at J; junction bases unmatched: 6. CDR3 in amino acids: CASGGLAGAVYEQYF. The CDR3 coding sequence is TGTGCCAGCGGGGGACTAGCGGGAGCGGTCTACGAGCAGTACTTC.

The chain uses TRBV7-9 and TRBJ1-1; the match to TRBD1 covers 8 bases. This CDR3 has 15 amino acids. CDR1 SEHNR and CDR2 FQNEAQ come from the germline V gene (reference sequence). V gave up 3 bases and J gave up 1 base; unmatched junction bases: 4. The CDR3 region is CASSFPGTGNTEAFF. The CDR3, as DNA: TGTGCCAGCAGCTTCCCCGGGACAGGGAACACTGAAGCTTTCTTT.

The chain couples TRBV7-8 to TRBJ1-1; tentatively, D is TRBD1 (5 bases). Trimming took 1 base from V and 4 from J, leaving 7 bases between them. There are 13 residues in the CDR3. The germline gives CDR1 SGHVS, CDR2 FQNEAQ. The DNA for the CDR3 is TGTGCCAGCAGCTTAGAAGGGGCCACTGAAGCTTTCTTT. It codes for CASSLEGATEAFF.

The chain is built from TRBV9 and TRBJ1-1; D not resolved. The CDR3 sequence is 12 residues long. V was cut by 3 bases and J by 5 bases, with 8 bases left in between. From germline, CDR1 is SGDLS and CDR2 YYNGEE. The DNA of the CDR3 is TGTGCCAGCAGCGGTTCCGATACTGAAGCTTTCTTT. Translating gives CASSGSDTEAFF. The full variable domain, rest sourced from reference TRBV9 and TRBJ1-1, is DSGVTQTPKHLITATGQRVTLRCSPRSGDLSVYWYQQSLDQGLQFLIQYYNGEERAKGNILERFSAQQFPDLHSELNLSSLELGDSALYFCASSGSDTEAFFGQGTRLTVV.

The J gene is TRBJ1-2, the V gene TRBV28; a weak D match, TRBD1 (6 bases). This CDR3 contains 12 residues. Germline-derived CDR1 and CDR2 are MDHEN and SYDVKM. With 3 bases removed from V and 11 bases from J, the gap between germline ends came to 13 bases. The CDR3 DNA is TGTGCCAGCAGTTTTGAAACAGGGTGGTACACCTTC. This translates into CASSFETGWYTF.

The chain employs TRBV7-2 and TRBJ1-3, with D maybe TRBD1 (5 bases). The V gene lost 1 base and the J gene lost 4 bases, with 11 bases spanning the gap. The CDR3 runs 15 residues. CDR1 is SGHTA and CDR2 is FQGNSA in the germline V gene. The CDR3 nucleotides are TGTGCCAGCAGCTTAGAGATGACAGCCGGAAACACCATATATTTT. Amino acids: CASSLEMTAGNTIYF.

V is TRBV23-1 and J is TRBJ1-2; TRBD1 might be the D (6 bases). TRBV23-1 is sorted into the ORF group, with uncertain function. CDR3 size: 16 residues. The germline V and J ends were trimmed by 4 bases and 2 bases, with 17 bases remaining between them. This chain's CDR3 is CASSPNPAGENYGYTF. Written as DNA, the CDR3 is TGCGCCAGCAGTCCAAACCCGGCAGGGGAGAACTATGGCTACACCTTC.